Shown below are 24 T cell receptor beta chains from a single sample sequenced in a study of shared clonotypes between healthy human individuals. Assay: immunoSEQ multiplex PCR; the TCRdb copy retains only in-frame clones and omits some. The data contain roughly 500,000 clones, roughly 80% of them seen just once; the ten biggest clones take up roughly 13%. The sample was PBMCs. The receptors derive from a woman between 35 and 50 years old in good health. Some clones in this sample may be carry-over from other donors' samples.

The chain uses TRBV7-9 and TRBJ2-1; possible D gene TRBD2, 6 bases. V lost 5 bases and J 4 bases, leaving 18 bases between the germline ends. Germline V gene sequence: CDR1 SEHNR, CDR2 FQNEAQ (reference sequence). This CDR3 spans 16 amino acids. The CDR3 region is CASSLGQGLPYNEQFF. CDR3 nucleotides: TGTGCCAGCAGCCTTGGGCAGGGACTCCCGTACAATGAGCAGTTCTTC.

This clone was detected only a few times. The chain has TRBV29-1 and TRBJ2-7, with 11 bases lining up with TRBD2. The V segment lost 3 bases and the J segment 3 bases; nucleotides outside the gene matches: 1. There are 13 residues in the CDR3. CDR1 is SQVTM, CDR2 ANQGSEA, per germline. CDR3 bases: TGCAGCGTTGAGACTAGCGGGATCTACGAGCAGTACTTC. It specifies CSVETSGIYEQYF.

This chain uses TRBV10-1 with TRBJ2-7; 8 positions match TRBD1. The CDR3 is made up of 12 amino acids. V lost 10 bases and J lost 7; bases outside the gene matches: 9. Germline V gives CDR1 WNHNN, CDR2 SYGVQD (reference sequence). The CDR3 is CATWTGSREQYF. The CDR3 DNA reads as TGCGCCACCTGGACAGGGTCACGAGAGCAGTACTTC.

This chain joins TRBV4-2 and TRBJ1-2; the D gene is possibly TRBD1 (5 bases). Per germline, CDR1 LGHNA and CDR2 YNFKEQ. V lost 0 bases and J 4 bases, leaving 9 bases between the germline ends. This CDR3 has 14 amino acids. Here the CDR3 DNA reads TGTGCCAGCAGCCAAGATCGGGGGTTCTATGGCTACACCTTC. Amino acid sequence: CASSQDRGFYGYTF.

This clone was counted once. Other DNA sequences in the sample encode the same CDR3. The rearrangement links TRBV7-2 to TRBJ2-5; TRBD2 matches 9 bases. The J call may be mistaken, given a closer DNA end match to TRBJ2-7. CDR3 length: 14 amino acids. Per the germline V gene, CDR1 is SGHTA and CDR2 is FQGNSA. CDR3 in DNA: TGTGCCAGCAGCTTAGTAAGCGGGAGGTACGAGCAGTACTTC. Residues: CASSLVSGRYEQYF.

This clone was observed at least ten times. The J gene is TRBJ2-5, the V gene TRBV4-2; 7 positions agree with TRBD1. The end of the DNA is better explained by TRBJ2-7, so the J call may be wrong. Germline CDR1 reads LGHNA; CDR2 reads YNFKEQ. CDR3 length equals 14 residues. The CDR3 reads CASSQQQGTYEQYF. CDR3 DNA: TGTGCCAGCAGCCAACAACAGGGGACCTACGAGCAGTACTTC.

CDR3 amino acids: CSGRTEMNTEAFF. CDR3 bases: TGCAGCGGCCGGACCGAGATGAACACTGAAGCTTTCTTT. The chain recombines TRBV29-1 with TRBJ1-1; D ambiguous. The CDR3 spans 13 residues. Germline V lookup: CDR1 SQVTM, CDR2 ANQGSEA. The V gene lost 7 bases and the J gene lost 0 bases, with 12 bases spanning the gap. Looking up the rest from reference TRBV29-1 and TRBJ1-1 gives the full variable domain: SAVISQKPSRDICQRGTSLTIQCQVDSQVTMMFWYRQQPGQSLTLIATANQGSEATYESGFVIDKFPISRPNLTFSTLTVSNMSPEDSSIYLCSGRTEMNTEAFFGQGTRLTVV.

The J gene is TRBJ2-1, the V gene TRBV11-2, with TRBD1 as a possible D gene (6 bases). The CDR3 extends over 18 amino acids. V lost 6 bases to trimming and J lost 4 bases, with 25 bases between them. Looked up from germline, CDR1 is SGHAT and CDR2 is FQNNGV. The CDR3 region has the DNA TGTGCCAGCAGTCACCGAGGGGGAGCCAAAATTAGGTACAATGAGCAGTTCTTC. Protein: CASSHRGGAKIRYNEQFF.

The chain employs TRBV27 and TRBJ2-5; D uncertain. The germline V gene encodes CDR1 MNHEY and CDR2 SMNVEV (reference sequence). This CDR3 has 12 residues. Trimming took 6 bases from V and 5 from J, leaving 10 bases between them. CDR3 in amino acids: CASSHPRETQYF. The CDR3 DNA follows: TGTGCCAGCAGCCACCCTCGGGAGACCCAGTACTTC.

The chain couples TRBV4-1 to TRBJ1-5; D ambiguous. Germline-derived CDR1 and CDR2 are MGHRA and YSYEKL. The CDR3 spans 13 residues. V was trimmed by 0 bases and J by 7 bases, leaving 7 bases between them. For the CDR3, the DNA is TGCGCCAGCAGCCAAGACTCATTCCAGCCCCAGCATTTT. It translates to CASSQDSFQPQHF.

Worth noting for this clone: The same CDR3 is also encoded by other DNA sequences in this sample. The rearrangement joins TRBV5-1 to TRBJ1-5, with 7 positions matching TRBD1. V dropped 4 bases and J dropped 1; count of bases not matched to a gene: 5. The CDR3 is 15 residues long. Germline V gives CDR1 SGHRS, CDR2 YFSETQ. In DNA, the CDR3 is TGCGCCAGCAGCCCAACGACAGGGAGCAATCAGCCCCAGCATTTT. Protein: CASSPTTGSNQPQHF.

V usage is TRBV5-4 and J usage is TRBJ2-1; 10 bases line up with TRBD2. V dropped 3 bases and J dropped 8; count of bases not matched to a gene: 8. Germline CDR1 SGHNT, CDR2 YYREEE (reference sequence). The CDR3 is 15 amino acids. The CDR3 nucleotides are TGTGCCAGCAGCTCAGCAGCGGGAGGGCTTGATGAGCAGTTCTTC. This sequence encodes CASSSAAGGLDEQFF.

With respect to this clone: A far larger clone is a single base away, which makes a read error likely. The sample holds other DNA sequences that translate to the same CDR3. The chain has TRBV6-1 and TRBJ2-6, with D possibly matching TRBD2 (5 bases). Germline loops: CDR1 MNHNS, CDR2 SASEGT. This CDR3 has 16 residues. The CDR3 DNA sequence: TGTGCCGGCAGTGAATTGGACTTCTCTGGGGCCAACGTCCTGACTTTC. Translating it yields CAGSELDFSGANVLTF.

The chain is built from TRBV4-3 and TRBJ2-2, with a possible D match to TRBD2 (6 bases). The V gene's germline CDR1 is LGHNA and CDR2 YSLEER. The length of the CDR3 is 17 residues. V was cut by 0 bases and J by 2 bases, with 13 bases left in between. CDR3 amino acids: CASSQENSGLNTGELFF. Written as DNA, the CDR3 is TGCGCCAGCAGCCAAGAAAATAGCGGACTAAACACCGGGGAGCTGTTTTTT.

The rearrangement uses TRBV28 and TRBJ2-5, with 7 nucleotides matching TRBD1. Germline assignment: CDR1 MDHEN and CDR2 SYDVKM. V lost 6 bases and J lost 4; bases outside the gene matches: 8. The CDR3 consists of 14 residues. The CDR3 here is CASRINRGRETQYF. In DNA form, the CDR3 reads TGTGCCAGCAGAATAAACAGGGGAAGAGAGACCCAGTACTTC.

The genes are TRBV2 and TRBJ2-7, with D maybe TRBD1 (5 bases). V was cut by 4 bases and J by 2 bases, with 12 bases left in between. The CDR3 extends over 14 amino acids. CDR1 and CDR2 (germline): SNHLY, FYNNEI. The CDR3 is CASSVRQIPYEQYF. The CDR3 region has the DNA TGTGCCAGCAGTGTGCGACAGATTCCCTACGAGCAGTACTTC.

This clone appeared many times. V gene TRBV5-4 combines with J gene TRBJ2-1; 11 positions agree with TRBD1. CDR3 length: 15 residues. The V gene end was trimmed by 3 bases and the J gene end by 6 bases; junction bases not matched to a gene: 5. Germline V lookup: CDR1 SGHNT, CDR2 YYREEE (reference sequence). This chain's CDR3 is CASSSGQGAFNEQFF. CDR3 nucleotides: TGTGCCAGCAGCTCTGGACAGGGGGCTTTCAATGAGCAGTTCTTC. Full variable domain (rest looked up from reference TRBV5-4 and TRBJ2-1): ETGVTQSPTHLIKTRGQQVTLRCSSQSGHNTVSWYQQALGQGPQFIFQYYREEENGRGNFPPRFSGLQFPNYSSELNVNALELDDSALYLCASSSGQGAFNEQFFGPGTRLTVL.

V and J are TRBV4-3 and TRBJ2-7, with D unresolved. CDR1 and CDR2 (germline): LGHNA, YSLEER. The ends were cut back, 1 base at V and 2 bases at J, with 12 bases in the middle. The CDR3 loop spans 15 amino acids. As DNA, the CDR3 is TGCGCCAGCAGCCAAGTTTTTGGGTATACCTACGAGCAGTACTTC. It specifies CASSQVFGYTYEQYF.

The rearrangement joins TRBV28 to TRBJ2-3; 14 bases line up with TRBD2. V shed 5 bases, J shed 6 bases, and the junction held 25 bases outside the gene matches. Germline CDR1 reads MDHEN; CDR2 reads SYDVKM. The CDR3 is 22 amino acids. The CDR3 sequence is CASSRKLAGLAGDRGPMDTQYF. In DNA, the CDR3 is TGTGCCAGCAGTCGTAAACTGGCGGGACTAGCGGGAGATAGGGGCCCAATGGATACGCAGTATTTT.

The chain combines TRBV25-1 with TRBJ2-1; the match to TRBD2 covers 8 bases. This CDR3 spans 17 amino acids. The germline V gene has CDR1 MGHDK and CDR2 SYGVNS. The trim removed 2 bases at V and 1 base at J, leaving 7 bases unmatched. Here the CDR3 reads CASSEHSGSGSYNEQFF. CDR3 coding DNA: TGTGCCAGCAGTGAACACAGCGGGAGTGGATCCTACAATGAGCAGTTCTTC.

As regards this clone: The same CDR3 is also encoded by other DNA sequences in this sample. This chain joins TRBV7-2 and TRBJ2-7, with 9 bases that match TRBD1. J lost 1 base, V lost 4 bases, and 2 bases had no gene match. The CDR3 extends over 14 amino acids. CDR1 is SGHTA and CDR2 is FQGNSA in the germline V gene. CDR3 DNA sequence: TGTGCCAGCAGCTCACAGGGGGCATCCTACGAGCAGTACTTC. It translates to CASSSQGASYEQYF.

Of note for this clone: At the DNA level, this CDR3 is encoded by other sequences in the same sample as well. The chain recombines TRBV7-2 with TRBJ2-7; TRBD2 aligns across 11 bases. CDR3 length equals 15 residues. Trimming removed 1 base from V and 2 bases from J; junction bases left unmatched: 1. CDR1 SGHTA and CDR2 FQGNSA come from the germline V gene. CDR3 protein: CASSLGLAGTYEQYF. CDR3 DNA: TGTGCCAGCAGCTTAGGACTAGCGGGAACCTACGAGCAGTACTTC.

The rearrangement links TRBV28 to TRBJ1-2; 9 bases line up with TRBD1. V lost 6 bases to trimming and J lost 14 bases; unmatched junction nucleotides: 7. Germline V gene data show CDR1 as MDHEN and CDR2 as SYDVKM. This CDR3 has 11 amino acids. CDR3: CASSFDRGVTF. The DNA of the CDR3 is TGTGCCAGCAGCTTCGACAGGGGGGTAACCTTC.

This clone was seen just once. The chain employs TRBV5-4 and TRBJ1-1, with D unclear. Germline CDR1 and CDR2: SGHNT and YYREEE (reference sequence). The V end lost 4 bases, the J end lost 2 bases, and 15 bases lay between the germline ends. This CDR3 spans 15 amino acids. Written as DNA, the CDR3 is TGTGCCAGCAGCCCCCCGAGTCTACCAAACACTGAAGCTTTCTTT. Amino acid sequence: CASSPPSLPNTEAFF.